This TCR beta chain stems from a study of blood T cell repertoires in COVID-19. Study overall: The United States, Italy and Spain provided the acute and convalescent COVID-19 samples. Sources were T cells, B-cell-depleted T cells, or PBMCs; the material itself was cDNA or gDNA.

The data were produced by immunoSEQ multiplex PCR, yet TCRdb's version contains in-frame clones alone and is incomplete. The sample contains 310,000 or so clones, approximately 91% of which appear only once. During active infection, Seattle patients enrolled and were then monitored through disease. Germline-derived CDR1 and CDR2 are SGHTA and FQGNSA. CDR3 length: 14 residues. V gave up 1 base and J gave up 7 bases, with 13 bases separating them. Sequencing used peripheral blood. This receptor was taken from a woman younger than 45 with COVID-19, enrolled during active disease. The chain is built from TRBV7-2 and TRBJ1-1, with unresolved D. CDR3 in amino acids: CASSLVIRAGEAFF. The CDR3 bases are TGTGCCAGCAGCTTAGTAATTCGGGCGGGTGAAGCTTTCTTT.